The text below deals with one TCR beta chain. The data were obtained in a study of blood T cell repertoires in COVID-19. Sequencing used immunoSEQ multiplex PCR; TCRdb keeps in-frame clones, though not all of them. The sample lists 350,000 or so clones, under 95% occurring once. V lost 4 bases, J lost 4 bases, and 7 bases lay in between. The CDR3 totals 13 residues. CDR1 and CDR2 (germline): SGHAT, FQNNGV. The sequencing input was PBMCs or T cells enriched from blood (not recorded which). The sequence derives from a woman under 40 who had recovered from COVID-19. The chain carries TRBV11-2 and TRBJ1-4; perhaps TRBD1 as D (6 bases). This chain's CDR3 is CASSWTVNEKLFF. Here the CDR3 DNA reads TGTGCCAGCAGCTGGACAGTTAATGAAAAACTGTTTTTT.